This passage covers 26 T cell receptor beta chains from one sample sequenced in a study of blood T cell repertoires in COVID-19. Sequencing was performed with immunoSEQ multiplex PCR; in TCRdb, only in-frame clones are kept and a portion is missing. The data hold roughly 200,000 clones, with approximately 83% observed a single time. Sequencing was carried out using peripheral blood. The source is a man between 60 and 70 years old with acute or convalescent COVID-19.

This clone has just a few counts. In DNA, the CDR3 is TGTGCCAGCAGCTTAAATCCGGGGAACACTGAAGCTTTCTTT. Translating it yields CASSLNPGNTEAFF. V usage is TRBV7-3 and J usage is TRBJ1-1, with unresolved D. The germline V and J ends were trimmed by 1 base and 1 base, with 7 bases remaining between them. Germline assignment: CDR1 SGHTA and CDR2 FQGTGA. The CDR3 loop spans 14 amino acids.

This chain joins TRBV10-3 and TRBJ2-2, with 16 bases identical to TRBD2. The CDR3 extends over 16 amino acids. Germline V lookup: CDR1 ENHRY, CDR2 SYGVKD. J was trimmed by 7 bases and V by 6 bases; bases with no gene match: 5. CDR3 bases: TGTGCCATCAGCGGGACTAGCGGGAGGGGTGGCGGGGAGCTGTTTTTT. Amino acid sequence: CAISGTSGRGGGELFF.

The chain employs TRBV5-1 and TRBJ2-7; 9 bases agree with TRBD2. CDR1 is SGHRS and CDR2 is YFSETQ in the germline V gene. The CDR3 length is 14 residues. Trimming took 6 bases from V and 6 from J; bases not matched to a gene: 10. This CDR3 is CASNQGLAIGEQYF. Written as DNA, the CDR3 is TGCGCCAGCAACCAGGGACTAGCAATAGGCGAGCAGTACTTC. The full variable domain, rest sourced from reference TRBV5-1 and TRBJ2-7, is KAGVTQTPRYLIKTRGQQVTLSCSPISGHRSVSWYQQTPGQGLQFLFEYFSETQRNKGNFPGRFSGRQFSNSRSEMNVSTLELGDSALYLCASNQGLAIGEQYFGPGTRLTVT.

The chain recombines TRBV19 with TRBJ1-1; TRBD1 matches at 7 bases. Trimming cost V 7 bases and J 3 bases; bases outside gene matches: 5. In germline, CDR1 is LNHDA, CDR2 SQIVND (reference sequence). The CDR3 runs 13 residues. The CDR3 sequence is CASIEGAYTEAFF. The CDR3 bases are TGTGCCAGTATAGAGGGGGCTTACACTGAAGCTTTCTTT.

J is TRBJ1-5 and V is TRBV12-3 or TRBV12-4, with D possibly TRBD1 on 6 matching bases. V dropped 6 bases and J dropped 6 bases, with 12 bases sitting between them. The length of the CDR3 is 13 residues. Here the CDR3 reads CASSKQGGQPQHF. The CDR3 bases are TGTGCCAGCAGCAAACAGGGTGGTCAGCCCCAGCATTTT.

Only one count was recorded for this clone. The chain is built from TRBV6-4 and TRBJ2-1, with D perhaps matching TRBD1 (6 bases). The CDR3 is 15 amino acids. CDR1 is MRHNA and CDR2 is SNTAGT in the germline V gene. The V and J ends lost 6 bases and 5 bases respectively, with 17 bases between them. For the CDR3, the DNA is TGTGCCAGCAGGCAGGGGTTAGAAGTCAACAATGAGCAGTTCTTC. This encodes CASRQGLEVNNEQFF.

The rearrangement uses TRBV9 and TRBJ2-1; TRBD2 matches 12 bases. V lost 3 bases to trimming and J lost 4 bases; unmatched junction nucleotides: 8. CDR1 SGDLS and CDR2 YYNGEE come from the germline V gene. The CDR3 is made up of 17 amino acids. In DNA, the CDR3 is TGTGCCAGCAGCGAGCGGACTAGCGGGGACTTTTACAATGAGCAGTTCTTC. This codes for CASSERTSGDFYNEQFF.

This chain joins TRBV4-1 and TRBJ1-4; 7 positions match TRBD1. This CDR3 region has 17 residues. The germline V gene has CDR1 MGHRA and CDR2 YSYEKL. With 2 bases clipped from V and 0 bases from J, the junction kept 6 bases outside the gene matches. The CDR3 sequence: CASSQTTGRTTNEKLFF. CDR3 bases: TGCGCCAGCAGCCAAACGACAGGGAGGACAACTAATGAAAAACTGTTTTTT.

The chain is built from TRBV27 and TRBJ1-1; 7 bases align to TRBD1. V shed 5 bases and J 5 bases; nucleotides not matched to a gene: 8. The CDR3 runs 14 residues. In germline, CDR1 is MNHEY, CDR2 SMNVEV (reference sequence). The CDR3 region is CASSAPTGRTEAFF. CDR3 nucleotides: TGTGCCAGCAGTGCCCCGACAGGGAGGACTGAAGCTTTCTTT.

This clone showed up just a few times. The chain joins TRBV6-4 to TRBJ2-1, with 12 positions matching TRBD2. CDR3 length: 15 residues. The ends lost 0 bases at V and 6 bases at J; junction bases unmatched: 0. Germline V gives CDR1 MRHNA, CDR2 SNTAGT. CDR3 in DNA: TGTGCCAGCAGTGACTCGACTAGCGGGAGCAATGAGCAGTTCTTC. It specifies CASSDSTSGSNEQFF.

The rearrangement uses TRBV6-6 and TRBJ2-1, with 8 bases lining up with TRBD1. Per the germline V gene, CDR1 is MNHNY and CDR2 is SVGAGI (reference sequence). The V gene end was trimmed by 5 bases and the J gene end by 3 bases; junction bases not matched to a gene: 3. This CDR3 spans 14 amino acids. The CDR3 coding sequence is TGTGCCAGCAGTCGGGACAGGATCTACAATGAGCAGTTCTTC. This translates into CASSRDRIYNEQFF.

DNA of the CDR3: TGTGCCAGCAGTTCCCGTTTGGGACAAATATACGAGCAGTACTTC. It codes for CASSSRLGQIYEQYF. The chain couples TRBV28 to TRBJ2-7, with D maybe TRBD1 (6 bases). V lost 4 bases and J 4 bases, leaving 17 bases between the germline ends. Germline V gene lookup returns CDR1 MDHEN and CDR2 SYDVKM. The CDR3 runs to 15 residues.

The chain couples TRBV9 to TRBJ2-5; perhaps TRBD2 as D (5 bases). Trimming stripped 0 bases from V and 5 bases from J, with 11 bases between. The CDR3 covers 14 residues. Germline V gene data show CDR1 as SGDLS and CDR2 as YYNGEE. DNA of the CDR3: TGTGCCAGCAGCGTAGTCGGCGGGCAGGAGACCCAGTACTTC. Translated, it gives CASSVVGGQETQYF.

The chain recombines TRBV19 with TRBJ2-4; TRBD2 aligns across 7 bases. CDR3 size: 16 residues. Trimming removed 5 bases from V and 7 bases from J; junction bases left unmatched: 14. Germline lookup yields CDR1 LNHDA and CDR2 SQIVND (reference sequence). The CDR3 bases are TGTGCCAGTAGTCCCTATACTAGCGCCCGGGGGAACATTCAGTACTTC. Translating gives CASSPYTSARGNIQYF.

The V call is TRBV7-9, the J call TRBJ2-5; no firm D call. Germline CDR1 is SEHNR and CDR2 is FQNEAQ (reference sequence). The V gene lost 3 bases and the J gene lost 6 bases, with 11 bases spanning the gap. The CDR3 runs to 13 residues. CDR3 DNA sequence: TGTGCCAGCAGCTTGAGGCAACGGCAGACCCAGTACTTC. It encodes CASSLRQRQTQYF.

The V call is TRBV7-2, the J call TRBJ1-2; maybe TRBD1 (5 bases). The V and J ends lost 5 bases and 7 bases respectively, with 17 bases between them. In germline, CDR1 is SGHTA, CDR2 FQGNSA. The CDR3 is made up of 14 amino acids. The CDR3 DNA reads TGTGCCAGCAGCCAGCTCCCAGGGCTCGCTGGCTACACCTTC. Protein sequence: CASSQLPGLAGYTF.

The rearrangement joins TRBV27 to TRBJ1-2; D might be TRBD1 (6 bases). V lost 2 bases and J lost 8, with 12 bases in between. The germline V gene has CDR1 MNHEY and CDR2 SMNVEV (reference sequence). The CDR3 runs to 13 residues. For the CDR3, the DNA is TGTGCCAGCAGTTTAGTGCAGGGGAGCGGCTACACCTTC. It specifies CASSLVQGSGYTF.

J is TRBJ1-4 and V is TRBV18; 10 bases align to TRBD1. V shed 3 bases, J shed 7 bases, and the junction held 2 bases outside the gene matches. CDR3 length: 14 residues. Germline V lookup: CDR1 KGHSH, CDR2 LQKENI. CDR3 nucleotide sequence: TGTGCCAGCTCACCGGACAGGGGGGCTGAAAAACTGTTTTTT. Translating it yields CASSPDRGAEKLFF.

DNA of the CDR3: TGTGCCAGCAGCTTAGGACTAGCGGGGACCTACGAGCAGTACTTC. Encoded protein: CASSLGLAGTYEQYF. V is TRBV5-5 and J is TRBJ2-7, with 12 bases lining up with TRBD2. From germline, CDR1 is SGHKS and CDR2 YYEKEE (reference sequence). The CDR3 totals 15 residues. With 2 bases clipped from V and 2 bases from J, the junction kept 2 bases outside the gene matches.

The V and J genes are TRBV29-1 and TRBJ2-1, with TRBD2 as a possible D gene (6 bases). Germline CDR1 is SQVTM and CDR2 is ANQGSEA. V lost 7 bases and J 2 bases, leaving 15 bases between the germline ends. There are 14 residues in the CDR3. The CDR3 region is CSADGAGPYNEQFF. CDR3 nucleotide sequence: TGCAGCGCTGATGGAGCGGGTCCCTACAATGAGCAGTTCTTC.

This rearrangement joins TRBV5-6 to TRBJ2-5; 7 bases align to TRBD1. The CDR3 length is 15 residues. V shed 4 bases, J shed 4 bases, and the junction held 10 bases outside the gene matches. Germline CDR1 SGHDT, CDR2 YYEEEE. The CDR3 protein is CASSIGGYRGETQYF. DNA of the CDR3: TGTGCCAGCAGCATAGGGGGCTACCGTGGAGAGACCCAGTACTTC.

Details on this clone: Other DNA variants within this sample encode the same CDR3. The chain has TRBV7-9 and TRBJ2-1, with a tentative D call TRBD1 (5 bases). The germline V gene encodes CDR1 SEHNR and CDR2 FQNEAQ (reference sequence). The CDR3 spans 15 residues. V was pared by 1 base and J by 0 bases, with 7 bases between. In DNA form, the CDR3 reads TGTGCCAGCAGCTTAGGAGACAGCTCCTACAATGAGCAGTTCTTC. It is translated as CASSLGDSSYNEQFF.

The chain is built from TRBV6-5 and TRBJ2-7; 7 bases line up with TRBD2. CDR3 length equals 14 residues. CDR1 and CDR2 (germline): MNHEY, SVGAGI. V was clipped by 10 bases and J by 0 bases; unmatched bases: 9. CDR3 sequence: CANGLGGSSYEQYF. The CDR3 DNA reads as TGTGCCAATGGACTAGGCGGGAGCTCCTACGAGCAGTACTTC.

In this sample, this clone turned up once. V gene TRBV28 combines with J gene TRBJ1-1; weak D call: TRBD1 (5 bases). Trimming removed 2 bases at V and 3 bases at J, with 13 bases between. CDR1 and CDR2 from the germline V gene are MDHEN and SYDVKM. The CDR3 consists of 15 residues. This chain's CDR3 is CASSLGQGWDTEAFF. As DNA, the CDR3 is TGTGCCAGCAGTTTAGGTCAGGGTTGGGACACTGAAGCTTTCTTT.

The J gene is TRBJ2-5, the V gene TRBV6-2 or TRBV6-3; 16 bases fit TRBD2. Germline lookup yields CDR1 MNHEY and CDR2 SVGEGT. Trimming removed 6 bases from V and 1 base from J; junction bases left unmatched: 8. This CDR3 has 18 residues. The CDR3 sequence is CASSPGTSGRAPQETQYF. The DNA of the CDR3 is TGTGCCAGCAGCCCCGGGACTAGCGGGAGGGCCCCCCAAGAGACCCAGTACTTC.

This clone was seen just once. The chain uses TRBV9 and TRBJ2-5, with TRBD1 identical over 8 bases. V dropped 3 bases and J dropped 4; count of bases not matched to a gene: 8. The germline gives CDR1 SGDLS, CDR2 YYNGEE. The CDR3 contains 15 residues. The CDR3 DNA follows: TGTGCCAGCAGCGATCGGACAGGGACTGGAGAGACCCAGTACTTC. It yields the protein CASSDRTGTGETQYF.